These 30 T cell receptor beta chains originate from one sample sequenced in a study of cytomegalovirus exposure and HLA in healthy donors. Primers: 60 Vbeta forward and 13 Jbeta reverse. Produced via immunoSEQ multiplex PCR; TCRdb's table is partial and in-frame only. The data show about 120,000 clones, around three fifths seen once. Sequencing input: PBMCs. The receptors were gathered from a woman aged 40-49 years in good health and CMV-seropositive.

This clone has just one count. The V call is TRBV6-5, the J call TRBJ2-7; TRBD2 agrees at 7 bases. The CDR3 is 15 amino acids. In germline, CDR1 is MNHEY, CDR2 SVGAGI. V shed 6 bases, J shed 1 base, and the junction held 9 bases outside the gene matches. CDR3 sequence reads: CASSPGFGGSYEQYF. The CDR3 DNA reads TGTGCCAGCAGCCCCGGTTTCGGGGGGTCCTACGAGCAGTACTTC.

V is TRBV2 and J is TRBJ2-3; 7 bases are shared with TRBD2. V dropped 8 bases and J dropped 3; count of bases not matched to a gene: 14. Germline CDR1 reads SNHLY; CDR2 reads FYNNEI. The CDR3 runs to 16 residues. CDR3 residues: CASWGGVTPETDTQYF. The CDR3 coding sequence is TGTGCCAGCTGGGGGGGGGTCACTCCAGAAACAGATACGCAGTATTTT.

The chain links TRBV14 to TRBJ2-5, with a possible D match to TRBD2 (5 bases). The germline V and J ends were trimmed by 4 bases and 4 bases, with 16 bases remaining between them. Germline V gene sequence: CDR1 SGHDN, CDR2 FVKESK. This CDR3 contains 15 residues. The CDR3 DNA reads as TGTGCCAGCAGCCCACGGTCAGGAGAGGGAGAGACCCAGTACTTC. It yields the protein CASSPRSGEGETQYF. The whole variable domain, remainder taken from reference TRBV14 and TRBJ2-5, is EAGVTQFPSHSVIEKGQTVTLRCDPISGHDNLYWYRRVMGKEIKFLLHFVKESKQDESGMPNNRFLAERTGGTYSTLKVQPAELEDSGVYFCASSPRSGEGETQYFGPGTRLLVL.

The chain combines TRBV27 with TRBJ1-1; tentative D call: TRBD1 (6 bases). The CDR3 has 14 amino acids. V was trimmed by 9 bases and J by 0 bases, leaving 14 bases between them. The germline V gene encodes CDR1 MNHEY and CDR2 SMNVEV (reference sequence). The CDR3 sequence: CASRADRLNTEAFF. CDR3 coding DNA: TGTGCCAGTCGCGCGGACAGACTGAACACTGAAGCTTTCTTT.

The CDR3 sequence is CASSLGTIYEQYF. The CDR3 DNA reads TGTGCCAGCAGCCTTGGGACTATCTACGAGCAGTACTTC. The chain links TRBV7-8 to TRBJ2-7, with TRBD2 matching 7 bases. The germline V gene encodes CDR1 SGHVS and CDR2 FQNEAQ. The CDR3 runs 13 residues. Trimming removed 5 bases from V and 3 bases from J; junction bases left unmatched: 4.

The chain carries TRBV4-1 and TRBJ2-1; TRBD2 matches 14 bases. Germline values: CDR1 MGHRA, CDR2 YSYEKL. V was clipped by 5 bases and J by 6 bases; unmatched bases: 9. CDR3 length equals 17 residues. In DNA form, the CDR3 reads TGCGCCAGCAGCTTGGGACTAGCGGGGGCCCCCTTCAATGAGCAGTTCTTC. Translating it yields CASSLGLAGAPFNEQFF.

This chain joins TRBV10-3 and TRBJ1-1; D uncertain. Germline CDR1 ENHRY, CDR2 SYGVKD. This CDR3 is 12 amino acids long. Trimming left V 10 bases short and J 3 bases short, with 12 bases between. The CDR3 DNA reads as TGTGCCACCCAGGAGGGTGACACTGAAGCTTTCTTT. Its protein product is CATQEGDTEAFF.

The gene calls are TRBV6-6 and TRBJ1-5; 7 bases line up with TRBD1. This CDR3 has 13 amino acids. Germline-derived CDR1 and CDR2 are MNHNY and SVGAGI (reference sequence). After removal of 5 bases from V and 7 bases from J, the junction contained 5 bases not matched to a gene. The CDR3 sequence is CASSVQGRQPQHF. The DNA of the CDR3 is TGTGCCAGCAGTGTACAGGGGCGGCAGCCCCAGCATTTT.

The chain employs TRBV10-1 and TRBJ2-3; weak D call: TRBD2 (5 bases). This CDR3 is built from 12 residues. V was cut by 5 bases and J by 5 bases, with 8 bases left in between. Germline values: CDR1 WNHNN, CDR2 SYGVQD (reference sequence). The CDR3 is CASSRTEDTQYF. Here the CDR3 DNA reads TGCGCCAGCAGTCGGACTGAAGATACGCAGTATTTT.

This clone is a singleton in its sample. As DNA, the CDR3 is TGTGCCAGCAGCAGCAGACAGGCCTACGAGCAGTACTTC. This codes for CASSSRQAYEQYF. This chain links TRBV5-6 with TRBJ2-7; D may be TRBD1 (6 bases). Per the germline V gene, CDR1 is SGHDT and CDR2 is YYEEEE. Trimming left V 4 bases short and J 2 bases short, with 10 bases between. This CDR3 region has 13 residues.

The gene calls are TRBV5-1 and TRBJ2-7, with TRBD2 matching 10 bases. This CDR3 comprises 16 residues. The V gene end was trimmed by 2 bases and the J gene end by 4 bases; junction bases not matched to a gene: 9. CDR1 and CDR2 from the germline V gene are SGHRS and YFSETQ. Here the CDR3 DNA reads TGCGCCAGCAGCTTATTTGTTAGCGGGGGGAATTACGAGCAGTACTTC. Translating it yields CASSLFVSGGNYEQYF.

There are a few counts of this clone. The genes are TRBV6-4 and TRBJ2-1; 9 bases are shared with TRBD1. Per germline, CDR1 MRHNA and CDR2 SNTAGT. V lost 5 bases to trimming and J lost 4 bases; unmatched junction nucleotides: 9. This CDR3 is 16 amino acids long. DNA for the CDR3: TGTGCCAGCAGTAAGGCCGGGACAGGGTTTTACAATGAGCAGTTCTTC. Its translation is CASSKAGTGFYNEQFF.

The table lists this clone with many counts. The J gene is TRBJ2-2, the V gene TRBV6-1; perhaps TRBD2 as D (5 bases). Trimming stripped 4 bases from V and 5 bases from J, with 14 bases between. Per the germline V gene, CDR1 is MNHNS and CDR2 is SASEGT. This CDR3 has 15 amino acids. The CDR3 spells CASSVPGKGTGELFF. The DNA of the CDR3 is TGTGCCAGCAGTGTCCCGGGGAAAGGGACCGGGGAGCTGTTTTTT.

CDR3 sequence (DNA): TGTGCCAGCAGTTACGCAGGGATGAATCAGCCCCAGCATTTT. Its protein is CASSYAGMNQPQHF. The chain links TRBV6-6 to TRBJ1-5; maybe TRBD1 (5 bases). V was pared by 2 bases and J by 4 bases, with 9 bases between. This CDR3 comprises 14 residues. Germline-derived CDR1 and CDR2 are MNHNY and SVGAGI (reference sequence).

The chain has TRBV5-4 and TRBJ2-2, with D possibly being TRBD1 (6 bases). V was pared by 2 bases and J by 5 bases, with 13 bases between. The germline V gene has CDR1 SGHNT and CDR2 YYREEE (reference sequence). The CDR3 consists of 15 residues. DNA of the CDR3: TGTGCCAGCAGCTTCACAGGGAGTCCAACCGGGGAGCTGTTTTTT. Amino acid sequence: CASSFTGSPTGELFF. Using reference TRBV5-4 and TRBJ2-2 for the parts outside the CDR3, the full variable domain is ETGVTQSPTHLIKTRGQQVTLRCSSQSGHNTVSWYQQALGQGPQFIFQYYREEENGRGNFPPRFSGLQFPNYSSELNVNALELDDSALYLCASSFTGSPTGELFFGEGSRLTVL.

This clone was found a few times. The rearrangement links TRBV7-2 to TRBJ2-3; TRBD1 matches 7 bases. The germline V gene has CDR1 SGHTA and CDR2 FQGNSA. The CDR3 loop spans 14 amino acids. V lost 5 bases to trimming and J lost 0 bases; unmatched junction nucleotides: 2. The CDR3 region has the DNA TGTGCCAGCAGCACAGGGGAAAGCACAGATACGCAGTATTTT. As protein: CASSTGESTDTQYF. Supplemented by reference TRBV7-2 and TRBJ2-3, the full variable domain reads GAGVSQSPSNKVTEKGKDVELRCDPISGHTALYWYRQSLGQGLEFLIYFQGNSAPDKSGLPSDRFSAERTGGSVSTLTIQRTQQEDSAVYLCASSTGESTDTQYFGPGTRLTVL.

This chain joins TRBV25-1 and TRBJ1-2; 9 nucleotides align to TRBD1. Germline V gives CDR1 MGHDK, CDR2 SYGVNS. V shed 6 bases and J 0 bases; nucleotides not matched to a gene: 8. CDR3 length: 16 amino acids. CDR3 nucleotides: TGTGCCAGCAGCCGGGACAGGGATGATCCTAACTATGGCTACACCTTC. This codes for CASSRDRDDPNYGYTF.

This rearrangement joins TRBV29-1 to TRBJ2-1; tentatively, D is TRBD2 (6 bases). Trimming stripped 0 bases from V and 7 bases from J, with 10 bases between. Germline V gives CDR1 SQVTM, CDR2 ANQGSEA. The CDR3 runs 13 residues. In nucleotides, the CDR3 is TGCAGCGTTGAAGATACCCGGGGGAATGAGCAGTTCTTC. Translated: CSVEDTRGNEQFF.

This clone was recorded a few times. The rearrangement links TRBV19 to TRBJ2-1, with 13 bases fitting TRBD2. Trimming took 6 bases from V and 1 from J; bases not matched to a gene: 15. The CDR3 spans 20 residues. CDR1 and CDR2 (germline): LNHDA, SQIVND (reference sequence). CDR3 nucleotides: TGTGCCAGTAGCCATAAGGCATGGACTAGCGGGAGAGGTTCCTACAATGAGCAGTTCTTC. Translation: CASSHKAWTSGRGSYNEQFF.

V is TRBV10-3 and J is TRBJ2-7, with D unclear. The CDR3 has 12 residues. The germline V and J ends were trimmed by 3 bases and 5 bases, with 8 bases remaining between them. From germline, CDR1 is ENHRY and CDR2 SYGVKD. CDR3 protein: CAISEVADEQYF. The DNA for the CDR3 is TGTGCCATCAGTGAAGTTGCAGACGAGCAGTACTTC.

The chain carries TRBV27 and TRBJ1-2; maybe TRBD1 (6 bases). Trimming took off 5 bases at V and 8 bases at J, with 15 bases between the two ends. This CDR3 spans 13 amino acids. From germline, CDR1 is MNHEY and CDR2 SMNVEV (reference sequence). The CDR3 is CASSATGTYGYTF. The CDR3 DNA is TGTGCCAGCAGTGCCACCGGGACATACGGCTACACCTTC.

This chain uses TRBV10-3 with TRBJ2-7; the match to TRBD2 covers 12 bases. V shed 6 bases and J 3 bases; nucleotides not matched to a gene: 3. The length of the CDR3 is 14 residues. CDR1 is ENHRY, CDR2 SYGVKD, per germline. This CDR3 reads CAIRRTSGDYEQYF. The CDR3 DNA is TGTGCCATCAGGCGGACTAGCGGGGACTACGAGCAGTACTTC.

This chain connects TRBV5-1 to TRBJ2-2, with 10 bases that match TRBD2. With V trimmed by 2 bases and J by 7 bases, 5 bases remained unmatched. Looked up from germline, CDR1 is SGHRS and CDR2 is YFSETQ. The CDR3 is 15 residues long. The CDR3 DNA is TGCGCCAGCAGCTTTACTAGCGGGGAAGGCGGGGAGCTGTTTTTT. Its protein is CASSFTSGEGGELFF.

The V call is TRBV7-6, the J call TRBJ2-1; the match to TRBD2 covers 10 bases. In germline, CDR1 is SGHVS, CDR2 FNYEAQ. The CDR3 consists of 13 residues. With V trimmed by 5 bases and J by 15 bases, 10 bases remained unmatched. DNA for the CDR3: TGTGCCAGCAGCGCTAGCGGGGGCCTAAAGGCGTTCTTC. Protein sequence: CASSASGGLKAFF.

The CDR3 is CASSLGLAGDTQYF. The CDR3, as DNA: TGTGCCAGCAGCTTGGGGCTAGCGGGAGATACGCAGTATTTT. This sequence joins TRBV7-3 and TRBJ2-3, with TRBD2 matching 8 bases. The V segment lost 3 bases and the J segment 5 bases; nucleotides outside the gene matches: 4. Germline CDR1 and CDR2: SGHTA and FQGTGA. This CDR3 is built from 14 residues.

The rearrangement uses TRBV20-1 and TRBJ1-1, with no clear D. Germline CDR1 reads DFQATT; CDR2 reads SNEGSKA (reference sequence). The CDR3 loop spans 11 amino acids. V was trimmed by 0 bases and J by 8 bases, leaving 7 bases between them. The DNA for the CDR3 is TGCAGTGCTAGAGAGATACAGGAAGCTTTCTTT. Protein: CSAREIQEAFF.

In its sample, this clone was seen once. The chain couples TRBV6-1 to TRBJ2-6; no definite D call. In germline, CDR1 is MNHNS, CDR2 SASEGT. V shed 2 bases and J shed 2 bases, with 10 bases lying between them. There are 16 residues in the CDR3. CDR3 in DNA: TGTGCCAGCAGTGAATACACCACCACTGGGGCCAACGTCCTGACTTTC. Translating gives CASSEYTTTGANVLTF.

The chain couples TRBV2 to TRBJ1-5; 9 positions agree with TRBD1. Germline-derived CDR1 and CDR2 are SNHLY and FYNNEI. CDR3 size: 15 residues. The ends lost 7 bases at V and 2 bases at J; junction bases unmatched: 6. The CDR3 coding sequence is TGTGCCAGCAACCACGGGACAGGGCGCAATCAGCCCCAGCATTTT. It specifies CASNHGTGRNQPQHF.

This sequence joins TRBV14 and TRBJ2-1; the D gene is possibly TRBD2 (6 bases). V lost 4 bases and J lost 0, with 16 bases in between. CDR1 is SGHDN and CDR2 is FVKESK in the germline V gene. CDR3 size: 17 residues. CDR3 in DNA: TGTGCCAGCAGCCCGCGGGGTAAACCTAGCTCCTACAATGAGCAGTTCTTC. This gives the protein CASSPRGKPSSYNEQFF.

This clone was counted many times. The CDR3 region has the DNA TGTGCCAGCAGTTCTACTAGCGGGAGCGAATATGAGCAGTTCTTC. This gives the protein CASSSTSGSEYEQFF. The chain employs TRBV27 and TRBJ2-1; TRBD2 aligns across 11 bases. The germline gives CDR1 MNHEY, CDR2 SMNVEV (reference sequence). With V trimmed by 4 bases and J by 8 bases, 7 bases remained unmatched. CDR3 size: 15 residues.